These T cell receptor beta chains were read from a single sample in a study of cytomegalovirus exposure and HLA in healthy donors. The repertoire was sequenced with immunoSEQ multiplex PCR; TCRdb's copy has only in-frame clones and lacks some. The top ten hold around 6.1% of the sample, which has 150,000 or so clones, almost 85% seen once. Sequenced material: PBMCs. All receptors come from a man aged 30 to 39 in good health and CMV-seropositive. Each CDR3 is given with its conserved first and last residue. Each record gives: V gene, clone size, D gene, J gene, CDR3 DNA, CDR3 protein. The D gene is left open where the match is weak. Some rows have no size entry. The others give once, few or many, or a class for an expanded clone.

>TRBV19|.|TRBD1|TRBJ2-4
TGTGCCAGTAGTAAGGGACAGGGGGCTTCTGACAAAAACATTCAGTACTTC
CASSKGQGASDKNIQYF
>TRBV29-1|.|TRBD2|TRBJ2-6
TGCAGCGTTGGGCCCGGCGGGGGGAGAGGGGCCAACGGCCTGACTTTC
CSVGPGGGRGANGLTF
>TRBV2|.|.|TRBJ2-1
TGTGCCAGCAGGAGACAGGACAATGAGCAGTTCTTC
CASRRQDNEQFF
>TRBV7-6|.|.|TRBJ1-2
TGTGCCAGCAGCCCGATGGGGGGAGGTGCTAACTATGGCTACACCTTC
CASSPMGGGANYGYTF
>TRBV6-6|.|TRBD2|TRBJ2-7
TGTGCCAGCAGTAATTCCCGGACTAGCGAGCAGTACTTC
CASSNSRTSEQYF
>TRBV5-4|.|TRBD2|TRBJ2-3
TGTGCCAGCAGACCCGGACTAGACCGCACAGATACGCAGTATTTT
CASRPGLDRTDTQYF
>TRBV7-2|.|TRBD1|TRBJ1-4
TGTGCCAGCAGCCGCAGGGGGATTAATGAAAAACTGTTTTTT
CASSRRGINEKLFF
>TRBV5-1|.|.|TRBJ1-1
TGCGCCAGCAGCTTGGATAGTAAATTAGTGAACACTGAAGCTTTCTTT
CASSLDSKLVNTEAFF
>TRBV5-6|once|TRBD1|TRBJ1-2
TGTGCCAGCAGCTCCCGGGACAGGGTGGGCTATGGCTACACCTTC
CASSSRDRVGYGYTF
>TRBV7-9|few|TRBD1|TRBJ2-7
TGTGCCAGCAGCCCTCGGACAGGGGGCATCGGCGAGCAGTACTTC
CASSPRTGGIGEQYF
>TRBV30|.|.|TRBJ1-2
TGTGCCTGGAAAGAGTACTATGGCTACACCTTC
CAWKEYYGYTF
>TRBV5-4|few|TRBD1|TRBJ1-4
TGTGCCAGCAGCTCGGACAGGGTTGGTGAAAAACTGTTTTTT
CASSSDRVGEKLFF
>TRBV27|.|.|TRBJ1-5
TGTGCCAGCAGTTTGTCCACTTATCAGCCCCAGCATTTT
CASSLSTYQPQHF